What follows is one T cell receptor beta chain and its context. Its antigen is undetermined. This sample stems from a study of human thymus T cells. The study, taken as a whole, reports: Unrelated individuals had highly overlapping thymic repertoires, as reported in related research. Repertoires sampled from thymus and blood appeared biased in V and J gene usage.

Obtained as resections during corrective heart surgery, the thymus tissue was then studied. Those donating were healthy Finnish infants in corrective surgery for congenital heart defects. The assay was immunoSEQ multiplex PCR, and TCRdb's table has in-frame clones only and misses some. The sample records 70,000 to 75,000 clones, 85% to 95% being singletons. V dropped 5 bases and J dropped 0; count of bases not matched to a gene: 8. The length of the CDR3 is 16 residues. CDR1 is SGHAT, CDR2 FQNNGV, per germline. The chain has TRBV11-2 and TRBJ1-1; 8 bases align to TRBD1. The receptor was derived from a girl less than two years old with a congenital heart defect but otherwise immunologically healthy. The sample was thymus tissue. As DNA, the CDR3 is TGTGCCAGCAGCATAGGACAGGGCCCTATGAACACTGAAGCTTTCTTT. Its translation is CASSIGQGPMNTEAFF.